This T cell receptor (beta chain) was sequenced for a study of T cell responses to AZD1222 COVID-19 vaccine. Germline values: CDR1 SEHNR, CDR2 FQNEAQ (reference sequence). V lost 1 base and J 4 bases, leaving 7 bases between the germline ends. The CDR3 consists of 14 residues. To note about this clone: Antigen: not known.

Study-level findings and limits: At study baseline, merely six AZD1222 recipients were seropositive. Clonal diversity was possibly underestimated; the donors were predominantly white British and more often female.

Profiled with immunoSEQ multiplex PCR; TCRdb holds only in-frame clones, not every one. The sample yields 150,000 to 200,000 clones, 87% seen once. The material sequenced was peripheral blood, taken on day 0 of MenACWY control vaccination. The J gene is TRBJ1-4, the V gene TRBV7-9; TRBD1 is a possible D gene (5 bases). This sequence originates from an adult in good health. The CDR3 coding sequence is TGTGCCAGCAGCTTAGGACAGAGTAATGAAAAACTGTTTTTT. Its translation is CASSLGQSNEKLFF.